This T cell receptor beta chain was sequenced for a study of T cell responses to AZD1222 COVID-19 vaccine. Overall study findings and caveats: White British people made up most donors, females outnumbered males, and clonal diversity was possibly underestimated. Researchers report vaccine-associated CD4 TCRs spanning spike, with dominance at 160-218 and 743-854. Nearly half of spike-specific TCRs reportedly go after variant regions that carry no mutations.

Second-dose groups at about 4 or about 12 weeks were pooled. This clone appeared a few times. Antigen unknown. Here immunoSEQ multiplex PCR was the method, and the copy in TCRdb shows in-frame clones only, minus some. The sample holds approximately 70,000 clones; about 80% are singletons and the top ten take around an eighth. The origin of this receptor is an adult who received the AZD1222 COVID-19 vaccine. The sample here was peripheral blood, taken 28 days after the second AZD1222 dose.

The chain's CDR3 is CASNSPLRLGGYTF. As DNA, the CDR3 is TGTGCCAGCAATAGTCCGTTGAGATTGGGTGGCTACACCTTC. The chain has TRBV7-2 and TRBJ1-2; D gene uncertain. The CDR3 sequence is 14 residues long. From germline, CDR1 is SGHTA and CDR2 FQGNSA. Trimming took 7 bases from V and 7 from J, leaving 19 bases between them.